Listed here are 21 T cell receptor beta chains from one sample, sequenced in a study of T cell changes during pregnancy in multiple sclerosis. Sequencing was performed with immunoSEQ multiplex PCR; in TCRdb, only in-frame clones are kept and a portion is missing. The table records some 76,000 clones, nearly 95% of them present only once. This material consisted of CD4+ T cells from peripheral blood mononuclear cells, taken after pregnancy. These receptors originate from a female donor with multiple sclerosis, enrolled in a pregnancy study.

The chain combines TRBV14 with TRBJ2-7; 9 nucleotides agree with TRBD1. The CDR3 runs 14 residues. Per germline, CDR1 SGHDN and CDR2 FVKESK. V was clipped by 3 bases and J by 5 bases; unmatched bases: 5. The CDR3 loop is CASSQRGQGNEQYF. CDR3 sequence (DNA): TGTGCCAGCAGCCAGCGCGGACAGGGGAACGAGCAGTACTTC.

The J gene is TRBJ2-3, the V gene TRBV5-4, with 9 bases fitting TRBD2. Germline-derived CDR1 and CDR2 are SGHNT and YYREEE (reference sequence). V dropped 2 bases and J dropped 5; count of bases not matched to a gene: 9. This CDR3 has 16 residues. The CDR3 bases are TGTGCCAGCAGCTTAGGCGGGGGGGCTTGGTTAGATACGCAGTATTTT. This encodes CASSLGGGAWLDTQYF.

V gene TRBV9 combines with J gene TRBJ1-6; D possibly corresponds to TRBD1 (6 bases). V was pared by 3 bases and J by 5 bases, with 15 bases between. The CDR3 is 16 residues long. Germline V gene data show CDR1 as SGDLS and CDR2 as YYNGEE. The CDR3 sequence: CASSALGRGDNSPLHF. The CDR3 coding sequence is TGTGCCAGCAGCGCCCTGGGCAGGGGAGATAATTCACCCCTCCACTTT.

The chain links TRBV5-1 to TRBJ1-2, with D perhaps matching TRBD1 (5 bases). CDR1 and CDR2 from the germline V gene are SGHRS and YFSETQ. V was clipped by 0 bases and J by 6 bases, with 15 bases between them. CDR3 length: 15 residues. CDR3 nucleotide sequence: TGCGCCAGCAGCTTGGCCGCCGGGGGTCCGAATGGCTACACCTTC. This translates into CASSLAAGGPNGYTF.

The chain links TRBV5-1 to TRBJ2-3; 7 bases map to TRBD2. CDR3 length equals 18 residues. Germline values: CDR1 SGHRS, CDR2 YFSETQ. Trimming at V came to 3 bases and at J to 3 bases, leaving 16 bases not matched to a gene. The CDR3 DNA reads TGCGCCAGCAGCTGGGGGGGGACCACAAGCTTGAGGACAGATACGCAGTATTTT. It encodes CASSWGGTTSLRTDTQYF.

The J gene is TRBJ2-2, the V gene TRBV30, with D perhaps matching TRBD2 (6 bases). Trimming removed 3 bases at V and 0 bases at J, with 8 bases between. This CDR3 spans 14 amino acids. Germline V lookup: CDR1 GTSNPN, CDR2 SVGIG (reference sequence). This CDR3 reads CAWSAGSNTGELFF. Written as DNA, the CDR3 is TGTGCCTGGAGCGCGGGGTCGAACACCGGGGAGCTGTTTTTT.

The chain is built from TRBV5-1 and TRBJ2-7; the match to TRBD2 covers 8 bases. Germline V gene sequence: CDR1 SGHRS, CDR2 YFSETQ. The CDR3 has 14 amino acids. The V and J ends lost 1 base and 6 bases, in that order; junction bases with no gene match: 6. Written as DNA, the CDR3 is TGCGCCAGCAGCTTGCCCAGCGGGAGTGCCGAGCAGTACTTC. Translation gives CASSLPSGSAEQYF.

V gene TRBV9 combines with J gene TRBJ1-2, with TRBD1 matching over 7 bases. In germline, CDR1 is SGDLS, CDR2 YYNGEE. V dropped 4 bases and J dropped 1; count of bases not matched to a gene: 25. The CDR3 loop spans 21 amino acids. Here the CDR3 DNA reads TGTGCCAGCAGCCCCCAGGGACAGATTCTCCGCGGGGAGGTCGGTAACTATGGCTACACCTTC. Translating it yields CASSPQGQILRGEVGNYGYTF.

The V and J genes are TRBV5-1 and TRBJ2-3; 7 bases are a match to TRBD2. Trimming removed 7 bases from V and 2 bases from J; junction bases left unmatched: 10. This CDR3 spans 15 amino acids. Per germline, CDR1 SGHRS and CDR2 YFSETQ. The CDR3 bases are TGCGCCAGCTCCTCCGGACTAGTCGACACAGATACGCAGTATTTT. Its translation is CASSSGLVDTDTQYF.

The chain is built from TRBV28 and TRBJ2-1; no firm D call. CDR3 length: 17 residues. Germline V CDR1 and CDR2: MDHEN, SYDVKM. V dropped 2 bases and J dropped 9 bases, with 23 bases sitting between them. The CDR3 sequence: CASSLEAPLASLGEQFF. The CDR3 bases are TGTGCCAGCAGTTTAGAAGCCCCCTTGGCTAGTTTGGGTGAGCAGTTCTTC.

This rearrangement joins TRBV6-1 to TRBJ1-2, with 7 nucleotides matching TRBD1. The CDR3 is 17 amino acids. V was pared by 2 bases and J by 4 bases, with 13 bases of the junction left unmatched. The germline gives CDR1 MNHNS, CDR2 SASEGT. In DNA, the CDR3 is TGTGCCAGCAGTGAATCCGGCGGACCGGGACAGATCTATGGCTACACCTTC. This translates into CASSESGGPGQIYGYTF.

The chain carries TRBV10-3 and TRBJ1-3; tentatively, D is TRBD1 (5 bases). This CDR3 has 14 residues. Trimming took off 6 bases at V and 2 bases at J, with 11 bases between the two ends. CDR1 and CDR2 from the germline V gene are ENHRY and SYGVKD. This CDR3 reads CAISWQGTGNTIYF. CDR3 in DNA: TGTGCCATCAGCTGGCAGGGAACTGGAAACACCATATATTTT.

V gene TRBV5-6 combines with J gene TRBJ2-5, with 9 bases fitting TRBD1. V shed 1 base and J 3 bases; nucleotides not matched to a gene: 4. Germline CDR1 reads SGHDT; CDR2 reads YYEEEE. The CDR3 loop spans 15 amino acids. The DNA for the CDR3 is TGTGCCAGCAGCTTGTTGGGACAGGGAAAAGAGACCCAGTACTTC. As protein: CASSLLGQGKETQYF. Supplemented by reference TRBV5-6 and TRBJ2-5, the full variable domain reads DAGVTQSPTHLIKTRGQQVTLRCSPKSGHDTVSWYQQALGQGPQFIFQYYEEEERQRGNFPDRFSGHQFPNYSSELNVNALLLGDSALYLCASSLLGQGKETQYFGPGTRLLVL.

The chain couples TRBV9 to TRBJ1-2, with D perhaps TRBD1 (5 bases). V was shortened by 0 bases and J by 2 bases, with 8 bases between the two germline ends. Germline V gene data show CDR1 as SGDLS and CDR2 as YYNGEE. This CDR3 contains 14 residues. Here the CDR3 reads CASSVAPGNYGYTF. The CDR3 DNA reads TGTGCCAGCAGCGTAGCTCCAGGGAACTATGGCTACACCTTC.

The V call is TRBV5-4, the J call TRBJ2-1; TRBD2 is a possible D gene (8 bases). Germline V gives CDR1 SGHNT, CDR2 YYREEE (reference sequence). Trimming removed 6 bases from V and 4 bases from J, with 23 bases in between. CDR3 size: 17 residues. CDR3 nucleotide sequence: TGTGCCAGCACCCCGGGGGACAGCGGGAGAAATTACAATGAGCAGTTCTTC. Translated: CASTPGDSGRNYNEQFF.

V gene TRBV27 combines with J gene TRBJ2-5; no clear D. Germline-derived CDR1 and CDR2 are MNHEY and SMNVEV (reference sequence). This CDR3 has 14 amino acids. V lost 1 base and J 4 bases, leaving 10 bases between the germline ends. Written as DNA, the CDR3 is TGTGCCAGCAGTTTATTCCCCTTCGGAGAGACCCAGTACTTC. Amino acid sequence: CASSLFPFGETQYF.

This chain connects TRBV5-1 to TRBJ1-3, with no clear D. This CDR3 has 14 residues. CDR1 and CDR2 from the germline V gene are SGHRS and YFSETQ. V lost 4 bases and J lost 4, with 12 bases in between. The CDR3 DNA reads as TGCGCCAGCAGCCCCGGGATCGCGGGAAACACCATATATTTT. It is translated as CASSPGIAGNTIYF.

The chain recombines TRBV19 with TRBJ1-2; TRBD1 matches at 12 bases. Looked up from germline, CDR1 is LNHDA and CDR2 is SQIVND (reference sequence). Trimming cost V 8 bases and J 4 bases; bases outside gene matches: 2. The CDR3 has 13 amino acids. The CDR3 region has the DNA TGTGCCAGTGGGACAGGGGGCGGCTATGGCTACACCTTC. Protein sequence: CASGTGGGYGYTF.

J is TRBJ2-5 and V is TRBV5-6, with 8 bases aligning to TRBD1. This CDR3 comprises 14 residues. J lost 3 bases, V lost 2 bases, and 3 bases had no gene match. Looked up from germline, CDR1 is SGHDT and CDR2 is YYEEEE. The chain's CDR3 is CASSFPGGEETQYF. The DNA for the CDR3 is TGTGCCAGCAGCTTCCCAGGGGGCGAAGAGACCCAGTACTTC.

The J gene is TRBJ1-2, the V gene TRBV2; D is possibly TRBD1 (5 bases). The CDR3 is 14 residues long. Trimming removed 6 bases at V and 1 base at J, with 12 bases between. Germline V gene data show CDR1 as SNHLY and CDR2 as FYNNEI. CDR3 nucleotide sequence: TGTGCCAGCAGGGGGGGAATAGTTAACTATGGCTACACCTTC. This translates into CASRGGIVNYGYTF.

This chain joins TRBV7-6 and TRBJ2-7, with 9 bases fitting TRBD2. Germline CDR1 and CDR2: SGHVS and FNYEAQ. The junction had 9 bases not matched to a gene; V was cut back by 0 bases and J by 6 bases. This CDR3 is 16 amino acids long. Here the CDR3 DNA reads TGTGCCAGCAGCTTAGCTGGCGGGAGGGGAATGTCCGAGCAGTACTTC. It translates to CASSLAGGRGMSEQYF.